This T cell receptor beta chain was sequenced in a study of identical twins. General observations from the study: For cord blood, abundant beta clonotypes had fewer insertions, unlike memory repertoires, which showed none. Conclusions rested on cross-sectional statistics rather than following the same donors.

Only a few counts were recorded for this clonotype. As yet, its antigen is unknown. With template switching, a universal primer site was added, and the cDNA carried unique molecular identifiers. TCRdb itself ran the 5' RACE reads through MiXCR, one entry per CDR3 protein. This table has 550,000 to 700,000 distinct CDR3 sequences, around 9.6% appearing once. Healthy Caucasians made up all donors. V was trimmed by 7 bases and J by 2 bases, leaving 9 bases between them. The CDR3 is made up of 12 amino acids. The sample also formed part of further work on yellow fever vaccine responses in identical twins.

The clonotype was recovered from a woman aged 18-29 years in good health. The gene calls are TRBV12-3 or TRBV12-4 and TRBJ2-7; D is unclear. Sequencing used PBMCs. The CDR3, as DNA: TGTGCCAGCACCCAGGCCGCCTACGAGCAGTACTTC. It specifies CASTQAAYEQYF.